A single sample is the source of the 4 T cell receptor beta chains below, sequenced in a study of PD-1 blockade in classical Hodgkin lymphoma. Sequencing was performed with immunoSEQ multiplex PCR; in TCRdb, only in-frame clones are kept and a portion is missing. The sample has about 58,000 clones, more than 75% seen once. Each patient experienced a relapse that followed autologous stem cell transplantation, and brentuximab vedotin exposure varied. Source: peripheral blood mononuclear cells (PBMCs), taken before the second cycle of nivolumab. The receptors were gathered from a human donor with classical Hodgkin lymphoma.

The V gene is TRBV6-5, the J gene TRBJ1-1, with unresolved D. There are 13 residues in the CDR3. V shed 6 bases and J shed 0 bases, with 8 bases lying between them. Germline V gene lookup returns CDR1 MNHEY and CDR2 SVGAGI. The CDR3 protein is CASRLHLNTEAFF. The DNA of the CDR3 is TGTGCCAGCAGACTCCACCTGAACACTGAAGCTTTCTTT.

The CDR3 reads CAWSIQGFGGYTF. The CDR3 DNA follows: TGTGCCTGGAGTATTCAGGGGTTCGGTGGCTACACCTTC. V and J are TRBV30 and TRBJ1-2; D is perhaps TRBD1 (6 bases). V was shortened by 2 bases and J by 7 bases, with 14 bases between the two germline ends. The CDR3 sequence is 13 residues long. The germline V gene encodes CDR1 GTSNPN and CDR2 SVGIG (reference sequence).

V usage is TRBV4-2 and J usage is TRBJ2-3; 8 positions agree with TRBD2. Trimming cost V 1 base and J 4 bases; bases outside gene matches: 13. CDR3 length: 18 residues. Germline loops: CDR1 LGHNA, CDR2 YNFKEQ. CDR3 sequence: CASSQVRNPGGAPDTQYF. The CDR3 coding sequence is TGTGCCAGCAGCCAAGTGCGGAACCCCGGGGGGGCCCCAGATACGCAGTATTTT.

CDR3 sequence: CASSPAGNTIYF. For the CDR3, the DNA is TGTGCCAGCAGCCCGGCTGGAAACACCATATATTTT. The chain employs TRBV6-1 and TRBJ1-3; the D is unclear. This CDR3 region has 12 residues. Trimming shortened V by 6 bases and J by 2 bases, and 5 bases separated the two germline ends. Germline V lookup: CDR1 MNHNS, CDR2 SASEGT.